This T cell receptor (beta chain) was identified during a study of molecular identifiers for immune sequencing clone quantification. The authors gated naive CD8 T cells as CD8+CD4-CCR7+CD45RA+ for sorting. MiXCR was run by TCRdb on the PCR reads, yielding one entry per CDR3 protein. The data show 550,000 to 750,000 distinct CDR3 sequences, with 15% to 20% seen just once and under 0.95% held by the top ten. CDR1 and CDR2 (germline): MNHEY, SMNVEV (reference sequence). The CDR3 has 18 residues. V shed 6 bases, J shed 1 base, and the junction held 10 bases outside the gene matches. This clonotype was observed at least ten times.

The sequence came from a human donor in good health. Some libraries in this study had Jurkat cell RNA spiked in. The rearrangement joins TRBV27 to TRBJ2-4; 12 bases match TRBD2. Input material: naive CD8+ T cells from blood, with Jurkat cell RNA spiked in. Sample subset: FACS-sorted CD8+CD4-CCR7+CD45RA+ naive T cells. Written as DNA, the CDR3 is TGTGCCAGCAGCAGTCGACTAGCGGGGGTATCTGCCAAAAACATTCAGTACTTC. Its protein is CASSSRLAGVSAKNIQYF.